Below, one TCR beta chain is given with its context. What it binds is unknown. The data belong to a study of response to subunit inactivated influenza vaccine. Regarding the study as a whole: Authors suggested that a seasonal influenza vaccination recruits few new T cells each time.

A single record per CDR3 protein comes from TCRdb applying MiXCR to the RT-PCR reads. In the table there are 650,000 to 850,000 distinct CDR3 sequences, around 14% of which are singletons. The material sequenced was PBMCs from blood, taken roughly 15 days before vaccination. This TCR was recovered from a man aged 45-60 years who received an inactivated influenza vaccine.

Here the CDR3 reads CASSQDLRWRGEQFF. The CDR3 bases are TGTGCCAGCAGCCAAGATCTGCGCTGGAGGGGTGAGCAGTTCTTC. The V gene is TRBV3-1, the J gene TRBJ2-1; D is perhaps TRBD2 (6 bases). CDR1 is LGHDT, CDR2 YNNKEL, per germline (reference sequence). This CDR3 comprises 15 residues. Trimming left V 0 bases short and J 9 bases short, with 15 bases between.